The 6 T cell receptor beta chains in this list originate from one sample, sequenced in a study of neurological immune-mediated disorders. TCRdb re-derived calls from the 5' RACE reads in MiXCR, one entry per CDR3 protein. The sample has tens of thousands of distinct CDR3 sequences; about a tenth are singletons. The specimen sequenced was PBMCs. These TCRs come from a man in his 70s with HTLV-1-associated myelopathy (HAM/TSP).

The V and J genes are TRBV4-3 and TRBJ2-1; the D gene is possibly TRBD2 (5 bases). Trimming cost V 1 base and J 3 bases, with 19 bases left between them. CDR1 LGHNA and CDR2 YSLEER come from the germline V gene. The CDR3 has 18 residues. CDR3 amino acids: CASSQGPPSGPLYNEQFF. The CDR3, as DNA: TGCGCCAGCAGCCAAGGTCCACCCAGCGGCCCCCTCTACAATGAGCAGTTCTTC.

The rearrangement joins TRBV29-1 to TRBJ1-5; 9 nucleotides match TRBD1. From germline, CDR1 is SQVTM and CDR2 ANQGSEA. V lost 5 bases to trimming and J lost 4 bases; unmatched junction nucleotides: 6. The CDR3 spans 14 residues. This CDR3 reads CSVTTGGRNQPQHF. As DNA, the CDR3 is TGCAGCGTTACAACAGGGGGCAGGAATCAGCCCCAGCATTTT.

This clonotype was detected many times. The chain joins TRBV2 to TRBJ2-5; 7 bases line up with TRBD1. V gave up 10 bases and J gave up 5 bases; unmatched junction bases: 7. Germline CDR1 reads SNHLY; CDR2 reads FYNNEI. This CDR3 has 12 amino acids. CDR3 residues: CANRGSWETQYF. In DNA form, the CDR3 reads TGTGCCAACAGGGGATCGTGGGAGACCCAGTACTTC.

The sample holds many counts of this clonotype. The rearrangement joins TRBV27 to TRBJ2-6; D uncertain. CDR3 length equals 15 residues. Looked up from germline, CDR1 is MNHEY and CDR2 is SMNVEV (reference sequence). The ends were cut back, 0 bases at V and 4 bases at J, with 7 bases in the middle. The CDR3 DNA sequence: TGTGCCAGCAGTTTATCGCCAACCGGGGCCAACGTCCTGACTTTC. Translated: CASSLSPTGANVLTF.

This clonotype is termed medium-sized. This chain links TRBV28 with TRBJ1-5, with D tentatively TRBD1 (5 bases). This CDR3 spans 14 amino acids. The V gene lost 6 bases and the J gene lost 3 bases, with 12 bases spanning the gap. CDR1 and CDR2 from the germline V gene are MDHEN and SYDVKM. The CDR3 region is CASRLTGTNQPQHF. CDR3 DNA: TGTGCCAGCAGGTTAACAGGCACCAATCAGCCCCAGCATTTT.

Sample share makes this clonotype medium-sized. The V and J genes are TRBV20-1 and TRBJ1-5; D call uncertain. Looked up from germline, CDR1 is DFQATT and CDR2 is SNEGSKA (reference sequence). V was pared by 2 bases and J by 3 bases, with 8 bases between. This CDR3 contains 13 residues. CDR3: CSARQSNNQPQHF. CDR3 nucleotide sequence: TGCAGTGCTAGACAGTCTAACAATCAGCCCCAGCATTTT.